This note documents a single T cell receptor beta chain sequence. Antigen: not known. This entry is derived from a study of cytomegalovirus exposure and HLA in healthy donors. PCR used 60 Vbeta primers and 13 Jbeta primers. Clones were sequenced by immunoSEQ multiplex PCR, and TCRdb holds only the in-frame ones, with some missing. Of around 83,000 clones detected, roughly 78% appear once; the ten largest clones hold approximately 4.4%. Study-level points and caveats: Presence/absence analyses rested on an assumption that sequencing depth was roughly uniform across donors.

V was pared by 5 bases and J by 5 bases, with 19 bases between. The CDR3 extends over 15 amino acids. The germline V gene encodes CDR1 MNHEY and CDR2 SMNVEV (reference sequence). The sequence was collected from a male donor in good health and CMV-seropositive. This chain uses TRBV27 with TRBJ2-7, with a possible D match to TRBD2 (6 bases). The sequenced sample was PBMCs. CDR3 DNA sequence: TGTGCCAGCAGTAGTCCCGCGGGGCCCCTAGACGAGCAGTACTTC. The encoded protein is CASSSPAGPLDEQYF.